The 8 T cell receptor beta chains presented below share a single source sample, sequenced in a study of response to subunit inactivated influenza vaccine. TCRdb re-derived calls from the RT-PCR reads in MiXCR, one entry per CDR3 protein. The sample lists more than 550,000 distinct CDR3 sequences, 11% occurring once. The sample was also linked to a second study, of T cells expressing NK-cell markers. That paper adds: Researchers built TCR beta cDNA using 5'RACE template switching with UMIs.

The sequences come from PBMCs from blood, collected on the day of vaccination. The origin of the receptors is a man in his forties or fifties who received an inactivated influenza vaccine.

V and J are TRBV9 and TRBJ2-7; 9 bases map to TRBD1. The junction had 3 bases not matched to a gene; V was cut back by 0 bases and J by 5 bases. CDR3 length: 14 amino acids. From germline, CDR1 is SGDLS and CDR2 YYNGEE. The CDR3 here is CASSVGDRVHEQYF. DNA for the CDR3: TGTGCCAGCAGCGTAGGGGACAGGGTCCACGAGCAGTACTTC.

The chain uses TRBV7-8 and TRBJ2-1; no firm D call. Germline CDR1 and CDR2: SGHVS and FQNEAQ. This CDR3 contains 15 residues. V lost 0 bases and J 2 bases, leaving 8 bases between the germline ends. Here the CDR3 DNA reads TGTGCCAGCAGCTTAGCGCGAGTACCCTACAATGAGCAGTTCTTC. Amino acid sequence: CASSLARVPYNEQFF.

V and J are TRBV27 and TRBJ2-1; 10 nucleotides agree with TRBD2. The junction had 6 bases not matched to a gene; V was cut back by 10 bases and J by 3 bases. Germline-derived CDR1 and CDR2 are MNHEY and SMNVEV (reference sequence). This CDR3 contains 14 residues. The DNA of the CDR3 is TGTGCCACCCGGACTAGCGGCCTCTACAATGAGCAGTTCTTC. This translates into CATRTSGLYNEQFF.

Ten or more counts support this clonotype. The V and J genes are TRBV6-2 or TRBV6-3 and TRBJ2-5; 9 nucleotides match TRBD1. The CDR3 runs 16 residues. V was pared by 2 bases and J by 2 bases, with 6 bases of the junction left unmatched. Germline V gives CDR1 MNHEY, CDR2 SVGEGT. The CDR3 loop is CASSYLSGQGQETQYF. In DNA form, the CDR3 reads TGTGCCAGCAGTTACCTTTCGGGACAGGGTCAAGAGACCCAGTACTTC.

This clonotype was recorded at least ten times. The chain links TRBV5-5 to TRBJ1-2; D gene unclear. The CDR3 extends over 15 amino acids. Deletions cut 4 bases from V and 4 bases from J, with 17 bases between. Per the germline V gene, CDR1 is SGHKS and CDR2 is YYEKEE (reference sequence). CDR3 residues: CASSPFDGFSYGYTF. The CDR3 nucleotides read TGTGCCAGCAGCCCCTTCGACGGGTTCTCCTATGGCTACACCTTC.

The chain carries TRBV15 and TRBJ2-1; D not certain. This CDR3 has 14 residues. The germline gives CDR1 LNHNV, CDR2 YYDKDF (reference sequence). V lost 5 bases and J lost 1, with 9 bases in between. The CDR3 region is CATSSPISYNEQFF. Written as DNA, the CDR3 is TGTGCCACCAGCTCCCCTATATCCTACAATGAGCAGTTCTTC.

This clonotype has a handful of counts. The V call is TRBV6-2 or TRBV6-3, the J call TRBJ1-2; D may be TRBD1 (6 bases). V was trimmed by 5 bases and J by 6 bases, leaving 16 bases between them. CDR1 is MNHEY and CDR2 is SVGEGT in the germline V gene. CDR3 size: 14 residues. The CDR3 DNA sequence: TGTGCCAGCAGTCAAACCGGGACAATCGATGGCTACACCTTC. This gives the protein CASSQTGTIDGYTF.

This clonotype was seen many times. The chain uses TRBV11-2 and TRBJ2-4; 7 nucleotides match TRBD2. The CDR3 length is 14 residues. J was trimmed by 8 bases and V by 5 bases; bases with no gene match: 9. Germline CDR1 SGHAT, CDR2 FQNNGV. The CDR3 here is CASSAGWEGYIQYF. CDR3 bases: TGTGCCAGCAGCGCCGGGTGGGAGGGCTACATTCAGTACTTC.